A selection of T cell receptor beta chains follows, all from one sample in a study of control samples from healthy donors and cancer patients. Assay: immunoSEQ multiplex PCR; the TCRdb copy retains only in-frame clones and omits some. This sample has 150,000 or so clones, with about 90% found just once. The sequenced material came from blood. These receptors all come from a woman in her forties or fifties in good health. CDR3s include the opening cysteine and the closing phenylalanine or tryptophan. The D gene is left open where the match is weak. A row's size may be missing; if present it is once, few, many or a size class.

clone_size,v_call,j_call,d_call,cdr3_nt,cdr3_aa
.,TRBV10-1,TRBJ2-3,TRBD1,TGCGCCAGCAGCGGAGACAGGGCGACCACAGATACGCAGTATTTT,CASSGDRATTDTQYF
.,TRBV20-1,TRBJ1-2,.,TGCAGTGCCGGACAGAACTATGGCTACACCTTC,CSAGQNYGYTF
.,TRBV2,TRBJ1-2,TRBD1,TGTGCCAGCAGTGAAATGGGACAGGGGGCGCGGATCTATGGCTACACCTTC,CASSEMGQGARIYGYTF
few,TRBV12-3/TRBV12-4,TRBJ1-1,.,TGTGCCAGCAGTTTAGGGGGGAACACTGAAGCTTTCTTT,CASSLGGNTEAFF
.,TRBV7-9,TRBJ2-1,TRBD2,TGTGCCAGCAGCATTAGCGGGAGGGCAAATGAGCAGTTCTTC,CASSISGRANEQFF
.,TRBV9,TRBJ2-3,.,TGTGCCAGCAGCGTAGATTCGGGGACTGTCACAGATACGCAGTATTTT,CASSVDSGTVTDTQYF
.,TRBV11-2,TRBJ1-4,.,TGTGCCAGCAGGTCCCCGGGACGGACTAATGAAAAACTGTTTTTT,CASRSPGRTNEKLFF
once,TRBV30,TRBJ1-3,.,TGTGCCTGGAGTCTTTTTCAGCTGGGGAATAGGAACACCATATATTTT,CAWSLFQLGNRNTIYF
.,TRBV20-1,TRBJ2-5,.,TGCAGTGCTAGAGATCTTGAGACCCAGTACTTC,CSARDLETQYF
.,TRBV2,TRBJ2-3,.,TGTGCCAGCAGTGATGCGGGGCGGACAACTCCCCGGTATTTT,CASSDAGRTTPRYF
once,TRBV28,TRBJ2-7,TRBD1,TGTGCCAGCAGTTCCCAACAGGGGTACGAGCAGTACTTC,CASSSQQGYEQYF
once,TRBV19,TRBJ2-7,.,TGTGCCAGTAGCGGAGGGAGCTACGAGCAGTACTTC,CASSGGSYEQYF
.,TRBV5-1,TRBJ1-2,.,TGCGCCAGCAGACAGGAAAACCCCGGGAATGGCTACACCTTC,CASRQENPGNGYTF
once,TRBV2,TRBJ2-2,TRBD1,TGTGCCAGCTGTGGACAGGGATTGAACACCGGGGAGCTGTTTTTT,CASCGQGLNTGELFF
.,TRBV19,TRBJ1-2,.,TGTGCCAGTAGTCCCGCCGACATGGCCATGAATGGCTACACCTTC,CASSPADMAMNGYTF
once,TRBV5-4,TRBJ2-7,.,TGTGCCAGCAGCTTTTCCCCCCCGGTCCAGAGCTCCTACGAGCAGTACTTC,CASSFSPPVQSSYEQYF
.,TRBV24-1,TRBJ1-2,TRBD1,TGTGCCACCAGTGATTCACGGACAGGGGGTTTCTACACCTTC,CATSDSRTGGFYTF
once,TRBV7-9,TRBJ2-7,TRBD1,TGTGCCAGCATGACCGGACAGGGATCCTACGAGCAGTACTTC,CASMTGQGSYEQYF
.,TRBV30,TRBJ2-6,.,TGTGCCTGGAGTGTGTTCGGAGGGACCTCTGGGGCCAACGTCCTGACTTTC,CAWSVFGGTSGANVLTF
.,TRBV7-6,TRBJ2-3,.,TGTGCCAGCAGCCAGATGGGTTTGCATACGCAGTATTTT,CASSQMGLHTQYF
.,TRBV7-8,TRBJ2-7,.,TGTGCCAGCGTCCCAACACTGGCCGGAAACGAGCAGTACTTC,CASVPTLAGNEQYF
.,TRBV5-8,TRBJ1-2,.,TGTGCCAGCAGCTTACCGACAGAGAACTATGGCTACACCTTC,CASSLPTENYGYTF
.,TRBV2,TRBJ1-5,TRBD1,TGTGCCAGCAGTCTGGGACAGGGGGCCAAGGGCAATCAGCCCCAGCATTTT,CASSLGQGAKGNQPQHF
.,TRBV18,TRBJ2-4,.,TGTGCCAGCTCACCTCCTACTGGGCTTAAGAACATTCAGTACTTC,CASSPPTGLKNIQYF
.,TRBV29-1,TRBJ1-1,.,TGCAGCGGGGGGCGGTCCTTGAACACTGAAGCTTTCTTT,CSGGRSLNTEAFF
.,TRBV19,TRBJ1-6,.,TGTGCCACGTCGGGGACGGGAGATGGGTCCCTCCACTTT,CATSGTGDGSLHF
.,TRBV28,TRBJ1-5,.,TGTGCCAGCAGGGCTCAGTTGAATCAGCCCCAGCATTTT,CASRAQLNQPQHF
.,TRBV12-3/TRBV12-4,TRBJ1-1,.,TGTGCCAGCAGTTTACGGGGGAACACTGAAGCTTTCTTT,CASSLRGNTEAFF
.,TRBV11-2,TRBJ1-1,.,TGTGCCAGCAGCTTGGGACGGGTGAACACTGAAGCTTTCTTT,CASSLGRVNTEAFF
.,TRBV6-5,TRBJ1-2,.,TGTGCCAGCAGTTATCAGGGTTATGAAGGAGCCAGCACCTTC,CASSYQGYEGASTF
.,TRBV7-8,TRBJ2-3,.,TGTGCCAGCAGCTACGGCCAAGGTACGCAGTATTTT,CASSYGQGTQYF
.,TRBV6-5,TRBJ2-2,.,TGTGCCAGCAGTTACTCGCTCAGGGGTACCGGGGAGCTGTTTTTT,CASSYSLRGTGELFF
.,TRBV27,TRBJ2-7,.,TGTGCCAGCAGTGCAAGGGACCGTTACCCCTACGAGCAGTACTTC,CASSARDRYPYEQYF
.,TRBV28,TRBJ1-5,.,TGTGCCAGCAGTTTAAAGAACGAAAATCAGCCCCAGCATTTT,CASSLKNENQPQHF
.,TRBV11-2,TRBJ2-3,.,TGTGCCAGCAGCTTAACGGCAGGGAAGACAGATACGCAGTATTTT,CASSLTAGKTDTQYF
.,TRBV10-3,TRBJ1-4,.,TGTGCCATCTCATATGCAACTAATGAAAAACTGTTTTTT,CAISYATNEKLFF
.,TRBV7-9,TRBJ1-2,.,TGTGCCAGCAGCCGGACGGATCCTAACTATGGCTACACCTTC,CASSRTDPNYGYTF
.,TRBV19,TRBJ1-1,.,TGTGCCAGTAGCCAAACCCGGGGGACTGAAGCTTTCTTT,CASSQTRGTEAFF
.,TRBV7-9,TRBJ2-1,TRBD2,TGTGCCAGCAGCCATCCTGGGTACGGGGGGGCCCTCGGTGAGCAGTTCTTC,CASSHPGYGGALGEQFF
.,TRBV27,TRBJ1-2,TRBD1,TGTGCCAGCAGGCCGGGACAGGGGGTCTATGGCTACACCTTC,CASRPGQGVYGYTF
.,TRBV6-6,TRBJ2-7,.,TGTGCCAGCAGTCGAAACCCTGGACATATTAGCTCCTACGAGCAGTACTTC,CASSRNPGHISSYEQYF
once,TRBV6-1,TRBJ2-7,.,TGTGCCAGCAGTGAAGGGGCAGGACCCTACTACGAGCAGTACTTC,CASSEGAGPYYEQYF
few,TRBV3-1/TRBV3-2,TRBJ2-2,.,TGTGCCAGCGGGAGAGTTTCCGGGGAGCTGTTTTTT,CASGRVSGELFF
.,TRBV24-1,TRBJ1-2,.,TGTGCCACCAGTGATTTTGCTGGTGGCTACACCTTC,CATSDFAGGYTF
.,TRBV7-9,TRBJ1-1,.,TGTGCCAGCAGCCCCACTCCGGGACCTATGAACACTGAAGCTTTCTTT,CASSPTPGPMNTEAFF
.,TRBV7-9,TRBJ2-1,.,TGTGCCAGCAGCTTAGTCGTTTCGGGACTGCAGGACAATGAGCAGTTCTTC,CASSLVVSGLQDNEQFF
.,TRBV6-5,TRBJ2-7,.,TGTGCCAGCACACCCCACGTTTCCTACGAGCAGTACTTC,CASTPHVSYEQYF
.,TRBV30,TRBJ1-6,.,TGTGCCTGGACCGCGACTGGGAATAATTCACCCCTCCACTTT,CAWTATGNNSPLHF
.,TRBV7-6,TRBJ2-5,TRBD2,TGTGCCAGCAGCTTAGGTGGTAGCGGGAGCGGGGAGACCCAGTACTTC,CASSLGGSGSGETQYF
.,TRBV28,TRBJ1-1,.,TGTGCCAGCAGTTCATTAGGCATTACGGAGGCTTTCTTT,CASSSLGITEAFF
.,TRBV19,TRBJ1-1,TRBD1,TGTGCCAGTAGTATAAATCTTAGGACAGGGATGAGGACTGAAGCTTTCTTT,CASSINLRTGMRTEAFF
once,TRBV12-3/TRBV12-4,TRBJ1-1,.,TGTGCCAGCAGTAACACTGAAGCTTTCTTT,CASSNTEAFF
.,TRBV6-6,TRBJ1-1,.,TGTGTCAGCAGTTCGACAGTTAGAATAACTGAAGCTTTCTTT,CVSSSTVRITEAFF
once,TRBV7-9,TRBJ1-1,.,TGTGCCAGCAGCCCCCCTAAGGAACTGACGGCTGAAGCTTTCTTT,CASSPPKELTAEAFF
.,TRBV6-5,TRBJ2-3,TRBD2,TGTGCCAGCAGTTGGACTAGCGGGGGGGTTGATACGCAGTATTTT,CASSWTSGGVDTQYF
.,TRBV21-1,TRBJ1-1,.,TGTGCCAGCAGCGACCGGGACAGGGGAACTGAAGCTTTCTTT,CASSDRDRGTEAFF
.,TRBV18,TRBJ2-7,TRBD1,TGTGCCAGCATACTATTTAAGAGCCCGGGACAGCTCTACTACGAGCAGTACTTC,CASILFKSPGQLYYEQYF
once,TRBV6-6,TRBJ1-5,.,TGTGCCAGCAGTTATATCGACACAGCCGCACCGCATTTT,CASSYIDTAAPHF
.,TRBV10-1,TRBJ2-1,.,TGCGCCAGCTCGAGGACTACCTACAATGAGCAGTTCTTC,CASSRTTYNEQFF